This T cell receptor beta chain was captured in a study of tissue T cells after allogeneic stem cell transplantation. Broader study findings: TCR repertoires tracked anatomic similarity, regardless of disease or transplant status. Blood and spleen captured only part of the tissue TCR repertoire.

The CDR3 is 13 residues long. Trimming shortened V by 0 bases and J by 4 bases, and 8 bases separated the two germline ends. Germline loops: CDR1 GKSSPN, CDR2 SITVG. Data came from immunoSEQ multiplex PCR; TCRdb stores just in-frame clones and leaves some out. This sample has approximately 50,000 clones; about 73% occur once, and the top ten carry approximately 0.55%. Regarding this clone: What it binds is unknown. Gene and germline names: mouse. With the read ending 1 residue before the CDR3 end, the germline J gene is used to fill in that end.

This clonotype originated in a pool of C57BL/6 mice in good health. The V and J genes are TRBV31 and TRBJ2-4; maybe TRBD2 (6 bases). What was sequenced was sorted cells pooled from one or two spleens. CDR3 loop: CAWSLGGKNTLYF. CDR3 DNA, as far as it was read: TGTGCCTGGAGTCTTGGGGGTAAAAACACCTTGTAC.